This T cell receptor (beta chain) was sequenced during a study of blood T cell repertoires in COVID-19. Study context: There were acute and convalescent COVID-19 samples, and they came from the United States, Italy and Spain. Nucleic acid was either cDNA or gDNA, and it came from T cells, B-cell-depleted T cells, or PBMCs.

Authors' analysis steps: Estimated nucleated cell counts came from reference gene primer amplification. TCRdb keeps only in-frame clones here, not all; method: immunoSEQ multiplex PCR. Clonal size and the V and J genes are those of that table, whereas D and trimming came from the DNA. This sample has over 150,000 clones, with around 82% found just once. The CDR3 runs 14 residues. Germline assignment: CDR1 SGHDT and CDR2 YYEEEE. Trimming removed 4 bases from V and 4 bases from J, with 14 bases in between. This clone was recorded only once. One Seattle source followed patients from active infection through their disease course.

The V call is TRBV5-6, the J call TRBJ1-1; tentatively, D is TRBD1 (5 bases). This TCR came from a man aged 55-75 years with COVID-19, enrolled during active disease. Sequenced: peripheral blood. CDR3 residues: CASSRDGGFTEAFF. For the CDR3, the DNA is TGTGCCAGCAGCCGAGACGGGGGATTCACTGAAGCTTTCTTT.